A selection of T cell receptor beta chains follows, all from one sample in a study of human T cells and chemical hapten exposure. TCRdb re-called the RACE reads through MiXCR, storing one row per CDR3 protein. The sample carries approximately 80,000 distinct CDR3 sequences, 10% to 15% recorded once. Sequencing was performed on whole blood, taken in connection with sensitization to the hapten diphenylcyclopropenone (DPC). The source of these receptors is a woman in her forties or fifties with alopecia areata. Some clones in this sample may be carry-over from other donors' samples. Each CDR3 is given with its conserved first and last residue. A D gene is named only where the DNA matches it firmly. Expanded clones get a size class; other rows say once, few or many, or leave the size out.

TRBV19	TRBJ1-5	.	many	CASTQGRSYQPQHF	TGTGCCAGCACTCAGGGACGGTCATATCAGCCCCAGCATTTT
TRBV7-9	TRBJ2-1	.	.	CASSPRGALHNEQFF	TGTGCCAGCAGCCCCCGGGGGGCCCTCCACAATGAGCAGTTCTTC
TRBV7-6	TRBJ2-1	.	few	CASSLSWTSNEQFF	TGTGCCAGCAGCTTAAGTTGGACCTCCAATGAGCAGTTCTTC
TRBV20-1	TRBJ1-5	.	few	CSARAGTQPQHF	TGCAGTGCTAGGGCAGGGACTCAGCCCCAGCATTTT
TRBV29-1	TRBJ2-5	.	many	CSVGGSETQYF	TGCAGCGTTGGGGGGTCGGAGACCCAGTACTTC
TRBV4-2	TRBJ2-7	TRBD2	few	CASSQGLGLAGLGYEQYF	TGTGCCAGCAGCCAGGGGTTGGGACTAGCGGGTCTTGGCTACGAGCAGTACTTC
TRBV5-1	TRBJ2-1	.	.	CASSLEVGGEQFF	TGCGCCAGCAGCTTGGAGGTAGGCGGTGAGCAGTTCTTC
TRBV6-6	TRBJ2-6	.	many	CASLGGDPGANVLTF	TGTGCCAGCCTAGGGGGGGACCCTGGGGCCAACGTCCTGACTTTC
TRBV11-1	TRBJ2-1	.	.	CASSFAGGHNEQFF	TGTGCCAGCAGCTTCGCTGGCGGCCACAATGAGCAGTTCTTC
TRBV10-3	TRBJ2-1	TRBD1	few	CAISGQDRGKFNEQFF	TGTGCCATCAGTGGCCAGGACAGGGGCAAGTTCAATGAGCAGTTCTTC
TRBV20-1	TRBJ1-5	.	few	CSATDVAGNQPQHF	TGCAGTGCAACTGACGTCGCGGGCAATCAGCCCCAGCATTTT
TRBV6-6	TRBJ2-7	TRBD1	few	CASSGWDRGREQYF	TGTGCCAGCAGTGGCTGGGACAGGGGGCGCGAGCAGTACTTC
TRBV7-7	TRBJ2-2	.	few	CASSPTPSDTGELFF	TGTGCTAGCAGCCCAACCCCTTCGGACACCGGGGAGCTGTTTTTT
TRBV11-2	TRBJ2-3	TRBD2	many	CASSSGTRITDTQYF	TGTGCCAGCAGCAGCGGGACCCGGATCACAGATACGCAGTATTTT
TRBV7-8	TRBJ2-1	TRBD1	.	CASSLNNRGHDNEQFF	TGTGCCAGCAGCTTAAATAACAGGGGGCATGACAATGAGCAGTTCTTC
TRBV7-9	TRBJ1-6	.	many	CASSLGAHSVDSPLHF	TGTGCCAGCAGCTTGGGTGCTCATTCGGTTGATTCACCCCTCCACTTT
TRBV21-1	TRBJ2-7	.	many	CASSKEVLREVGLEQYF	TGTGCCAGCAGCAAAGAGGTCCTGCGGGAGGTGGGTCTCGAGCAGTACTTC
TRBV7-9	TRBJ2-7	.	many	CASSLDSGSYEQYF	TGTGCCAGCAGCTTAGATTCCGGATCCTACGAGCAGTACTTC
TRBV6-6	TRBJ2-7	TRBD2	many	CASSGGNPMEEQYF	TGTGCCAGCTCGGGAGGCAATCCTATGGAAGAGCAGTACTTC
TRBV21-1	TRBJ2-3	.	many	CASSVPTDTQYF	TGTGCCAGCAGCGTTCCCACAGATACGCAGTATTTT
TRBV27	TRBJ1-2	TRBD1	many	CASSLLGQGSTGANYGYTF	TGTGCCAGCAGTTTATTGGGACAGGGTAGCACGGGGGCTAACTATGGCTACACCTTC
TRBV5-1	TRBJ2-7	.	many	CASSLVGGSGAYEQYF	TGCGCCAGCAGCTTGGTCGGGGGAAGTGGAGCCTACGAGCAGTACTTC
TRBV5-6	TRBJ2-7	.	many	CASSLGLGAYEQYF	TGTGCCAGCAGCTTGGGTTTAGGTGCCTACGAGCAGTACTTC
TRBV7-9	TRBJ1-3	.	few	CASSLGRLKGNRSGNTIYF	TGTGCCAGCAGCTTAGGACGGCTGAAGGGCAACCGCTCTGGAAACACCATATATTTT
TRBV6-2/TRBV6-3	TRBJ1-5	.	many	CASRKQVRQWGQSNQPQHF	TGTGCCAGCAGAAAACAGGTCCGGCAATGGGGTCAGAGCAATCAGCCCCAGCATTTT
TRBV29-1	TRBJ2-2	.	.	CSVTPWDGELFF	TGCAGCGTTACCCCCTGGGACGGGGAGCTGTTTTTT
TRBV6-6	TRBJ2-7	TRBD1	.	CASIKRVTGGETGRIFGQYF	TGTGCCAGCATCAAACGAGTGACAGGGGGCGAGACGGGACGTATTTTTGGGCAGTACTTC
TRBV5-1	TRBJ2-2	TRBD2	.	CASSLAGLAGRTGELFF	TGCGCCAGCAGCTTGGCGGGACTAGCGGGACGAACCGGGGAGCTGTTTTTT
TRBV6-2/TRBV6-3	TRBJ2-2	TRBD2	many	CASSYWGLDTGELFF	TGTGCCAGCAGTTACTGGGGACTAGACACCGGGGAGCTGTTTTTT
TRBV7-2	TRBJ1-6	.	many	CASSLVSQLGNSPLHF	TGTGCCAGCAGCTTAGTAAGCCAGCTGGGTAATTCACCCCTCCACTTT
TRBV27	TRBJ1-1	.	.	CASKGNAEAFF	TGTGCCAGCAAGGGGAACGCTGAAGCTTTCTTT
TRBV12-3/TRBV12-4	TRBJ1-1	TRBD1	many	CASSNPLGTGRTEAFF	TGTGCCAGCAGTAACCCACTCGGGACAGGGAGAACTGAAGCTTTCTTT
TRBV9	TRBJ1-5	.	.	CASSVDMSNQPQHF	TGTGCCAGCAGCGTTGACATGTCCAATCAGCCCCAGCATTTT
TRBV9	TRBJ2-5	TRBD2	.	CASSVVASGQETQYF	TGTGCCAGCAGCGTAGTCGCTAGCGGACAAGAGACCCAGTACTTC
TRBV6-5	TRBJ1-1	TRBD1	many	CASSSPGGGSTEAFF	TGTGCCAGCAGTTCCCCAGGGGGGGGCTCGACTGAAGCTTTCTTT
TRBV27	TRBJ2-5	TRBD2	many	CASSTLADQETQYF	TGTGCCAGCAGTACACTAGCGGACCAAGAGACCCAGTACTTC
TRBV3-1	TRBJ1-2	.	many	CASSQVADNYGYTF	TGTGCCAGCAGCCAAGTAGCCGATAACTATGGCTACACCTTC
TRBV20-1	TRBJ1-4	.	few	CSASRREKLFF	TGCAGTGCTAGTAGGAGGGAAAAACTGTTTTTT
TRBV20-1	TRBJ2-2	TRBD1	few	CSASDRGGGELFF	TGCAGTGCTTCGGACAGGGGCGGCGGGGAGCTGTTTTTT
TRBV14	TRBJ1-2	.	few	CASSQDLGGYGYTF	TGTGCCAGCAGCCAAGATCTGGGGGGCTATGGCTACACCTTC
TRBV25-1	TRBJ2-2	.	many	CASKVDANTGELFF	TGTGCCAGCAAGGTAGACGCGAACACCGGGGAGCTGTTTTTT
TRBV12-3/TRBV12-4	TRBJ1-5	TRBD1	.	CASSSGQYSNQPQHF	TGTGCCAGCAGTTCGGGACAGTATAGCAATCAGCCCCAGCATTTT
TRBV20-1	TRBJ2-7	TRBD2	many	CSARALAGGDSYEQYF	TGCAGTGCTCGCGCCCTAGCGGGAGGGGACTCCTACGAGCAGTACTTC
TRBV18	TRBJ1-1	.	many	CASSPLLDTNTEAFF	TGTGCCAGCTCACCTCTTTTGGATACGAACACTGAAGCTTTCTTT
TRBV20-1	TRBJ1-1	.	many	CSVGPSRKNTEAFF	TGCAGTGTTGGACCCTCACGGAAGAACACTGAAGCTTTCTTT